These T cell receptor beta chains were read from a single sample in a study of blood T cell repertoires in COVID-19. Libraries were prepared by immunoSEQ multiplex PCR; TCRdb keeps only in-frame clonotypes and omits some of them. The sample contains more than 150,000 clones, approximately 80% of which appear only once. Sequenced input: peripheral blood. The receptors originated from a woman in her sixties with acute or convalescent COVID-19. The CDR3 runs from the conserved cysteine through the conserved F or W. The D gene is left open where the match is weak. The listing skips clone size in some rows; elsewhere it reads once, few, many or a size class.

DNA: TGTGCCAGCAGCTTATCGCGGGGGGAATCCTACGAGCAGTACTTC
CDR3: CASSLSRGESYEQYF
size: NA
J: TRBJ2-7
V: TRBV7-2
D: TRBD2

DNA: TGTGCCACCAGGGCGGCGGGAAGCAATCAGCCCCAGCATTTT
CDR3: CATRAAGSNQPQHF
size: NA
J: TRBJ1-5
V: TRBV24-1
D: NA

DNA: TGTGCCAGCAGCCATGCCTATGGGACAGGGGGCCTTGGCTACACCTTC
CDR3: CASSHAYGTGGLGYTF
size: NA
J: TRBJ1-2
V: TRBV3-1/TRBV3-2
D: TRBD1

DNA: TGTGCCAGCAGCGTGACAGGGCGGGACACTGAAGCTTTCTTT
CDR3: CASSVTGRDTEAFF
size: NA
J: TRBJ1-1
V: TRBV7-9
D: TRBD1

DNA: TGTGCCAGCAGCTCCCTTCAGGGCGTACGCTACGAGCAGTACTTC
CDR3: CASSSLQGVRYEQYF
size: NA
J: TRBJ2-7
V: TRBV11-2
D: NA

DNA: TGTGCCAGTAGTTCCCGGACAGGGGGTCCTTATGGCTACACCTTC
CDR3: CASSSRTGGPYGYTF
size: NA
J: TRBJ1-2
V: TRBV19
D: TRBD1

DNA: TGTGCCAGCAGGCCGGGACTAGGGACGGGGTACTTC
CDR3: CASRPGLGTGYF
size: NA
J: TRBJ2-4
V: TRBV6-5
D: TRBD2

DNA: TGTGCCAGCAGTTCCACAGACACCGGCGTGAATTCACCCCTCCACTTT
CDR3: CASSSTDTGVNSPLHF
size: NA
J: TRBJ1-6
V: TRBV28
D: NA

DNA: TGTGCCAGCAGTCGGAGTCTTTCGGGCACAGATACGCAGTATTTT
CDR3: CASSRSLSGTDTQYF
size: once
J: TRBJ2-3
V: TRBV3-1/TRBV3-2
D: NA

DNA: TGTGCCAGCAGTTTGAACCGGGACTCGCGTGACACTGAAGCTTTCTTT
CDR3: CASSLNRDSRDTEAFF
size: many
J: TRBJ1-1
V: TRBV2
D: NA

DNA: TGTGCCAGCAGCTTAGTTCCAGGTGAGCAGTTCTTC
CDR3: CASSLVPGEQFF
size: NA
J: TRBJ2-1
V: TRBV11-2
D: NA

DNA: TGCGCCAGCAGCTTGGAGGGGACAGGGGGCTACGAGCAGTACTTC
CDR3: CASSLEGTGGYEQYF
size: NA
J: TRBJ2-7
V: TRBV5-1
D: TRBD1

DNA: TGTGCCAGCAGCCCTCTCCCAAGCGGGGGGCTGACAGATACGCAGTATTTT
CDR3: CASSPLPSGGLTDTQYF
size: NA
J: TRBJ2-3
V: TRBV9
D: TRBD2

DNA: TGTGCCAGCAGCAAACTTGCGGGACAGGTAAGCACAGATACGCAGTATTTT
CDR3: CASSKLAGQVSTDTQYF
size: NA
J: TRBJ2-3
V: TRBV21-1
D: NA

DNA: TGTGCCAGCAGTCGACTTATCCCGCAGACAGGGTTAGCCAAAAACATTCAGTACTTC
CDR3: CASSRLIPQTGLAKNIQYF
size: once
J: TRBJ2-4
V: TRBV6-6
D: TRBD1

DNA: TGTGCCAGCAGCACTAGAGGGACCCAGTACTTC
CDR3: CASSTRGTQYF
size: NA
J: TRBJ2-5
V: TRBV7-2
D: NA

DNA: TGTGCCAGCAGCTTAGTACAGGGAAATGCGGGCGGGGAGCTGTTTTTT
CDR3: CASSLVQGNAGGELFF
size: NA
J: TRBJ2-2
V: TRBV7-3
D: NA

DNA: TGCGCCAGCAGTGAGGAGCGGGGGGCCCTCTACGAGCAGTACTTC
CDR3: CASSEERGALYEQYF
size: NA
J: TRBJ2-7
V: TRBV10-2
D: TRBD2

DNA: TGCGCCAGCAGCCCCCGACAGGGGAGAGACGGGGAGCTGTTTTTT
CDR3: CASSPRQGRDGELFF
size: NA
J: TRBJ2-2
V: TRBV4-1
D: TRBD1

DNA: TGTGCCACCAGCAGGGAACAGGCCCACTATGGCTACACCTTC
CDR3: CATSREQAHYGYTF
size: NA
J: TRBJ1-2
V: TRBV15
D: NA

DNA: TGCGCCAGCTATGCCGGCGGGGACAGGGGAACGGGTTCACCCCTCCACTTT
CDR3: CASYAGGDRGTGSPLHF
size: NA
J: TRBJ1-6
V: TRBV23-1
D: TRBD1

DNA: TGCGCCAGCAGCTTGGTCTCCGGGACAGGGAATGAAAAACTGTTTTTT
CDR3: CASSLVSGTGNEKLFF
size: NA
J: TRBJ1-4
V: TRBV5-1
D: TRBD1

DNA: TGCGCCAGCAGCCAAGATCCCCGGGTGCCCCCCGGCGGTCCTGAAGCTTTCTTT
CDR3: CASSQDPRVPPGGPEAFF
size: NA
J: TRBJ1-1
V: TRBV4-3
D: NA

DNA: TGTGCCAGCAGCAGCGGGGGGGTCTACAATGAGCAGTTCTTC
CDR3: CASSSGGVYNEQFF
size: NA
J: TRBJ2-1
V: TRBV5-4
D: TRBD2

DNA: TGTGCCAGCAGCGTGAGACAGGAGGCCTACGAGCAGTACTTC
CDR3: CASSVRQEAYEQYF
size: NA
J: TRBJ2-7
V: TRBV9
D: NA

DNA: TGTGCCAGCAGCTTTAAGGGGGGGGACGTTTCGCTCGAGCAGTACTTC
CDR3: CASSFKGGDVSLEQYF
size: NA
J: TRBJ2-7
V: TRBV5-4
D: NA

DNA: TGTGCCAGCAGCCGGGGACAGGGGGTCGGTCAGCCCCAGCATTTT
CDR3: CASSRGQGVGQPQHF
size: NA
J: TRBJ1-5
V: TRBV5-6
D: TRBD1

DNA: TGCGCCAGCAGCTTGGCGGGGGATTGGAACACTGAAGCTTTCTTT
CDR3: CASSLAGDWNTEAFF
size: NA
J: TRBJ1-1
V: TRBV5-1
D: NA

DNA: TGTGCTAGCAGCTTAGCGCGGATTAGCGGGGGTGAGACCCAGTACTTC
CDR3: CASSLARISGGETQYF
size: NA
J: TRBJ2-5
V: TRBV7-7
D: TRBD2

DNA: TGTGCCAGCAGTTCGTACCCAGGGGGGCCAGAGACCCAGTACTTC
CDR3: CASSSYPGGPETQYF
size: NA
J: TRBJ2-5
V: TRBV27
D: NA

DNA: TGTGCCATCAGTGAACAGGGGGGCTGGGGTGAAAAACTGTTTTTT
CDR3: CAISEQGGWGEKLFF
size: NA
J: TRBJ1-4
V: TRBV10-3
D: TRBD1